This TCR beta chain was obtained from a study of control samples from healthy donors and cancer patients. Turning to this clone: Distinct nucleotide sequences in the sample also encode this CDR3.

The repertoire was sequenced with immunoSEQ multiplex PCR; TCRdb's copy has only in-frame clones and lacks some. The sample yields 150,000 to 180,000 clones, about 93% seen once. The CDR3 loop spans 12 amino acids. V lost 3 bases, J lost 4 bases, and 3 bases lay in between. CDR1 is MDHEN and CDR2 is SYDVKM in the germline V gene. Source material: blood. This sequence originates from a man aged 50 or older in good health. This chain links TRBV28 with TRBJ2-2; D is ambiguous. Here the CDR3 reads CASSFGTGELFF. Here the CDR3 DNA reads TGTGCCAGCAGTTTTGGCACCGGGGAGCTGTTTTTT.